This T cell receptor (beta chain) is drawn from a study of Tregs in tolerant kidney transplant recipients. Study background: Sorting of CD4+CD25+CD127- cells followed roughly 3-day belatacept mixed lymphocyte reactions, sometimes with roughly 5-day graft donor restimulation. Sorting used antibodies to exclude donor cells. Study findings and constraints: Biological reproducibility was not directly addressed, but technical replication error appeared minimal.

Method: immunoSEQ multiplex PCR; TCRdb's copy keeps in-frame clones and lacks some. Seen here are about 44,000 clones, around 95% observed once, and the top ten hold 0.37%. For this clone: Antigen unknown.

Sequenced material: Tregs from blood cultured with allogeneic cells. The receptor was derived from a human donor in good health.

CDR3 DNA: TGCGCCAGCAGCCCGATGGGACTTGTGCTGGAGACCCAGTACTTC. Translating it yields CASSPMGLVLETQYF. This chain links TRBV5-1 with TRBJ2-5, with D possibly TRBD2 on 6 matching bases. The CDR3 covers 15 residues. Trimming shortened V by 4 bases and J by 5 bases, and 18 bases separated the two germline ends. Germline CDR1 and CDR2: SGHRS and YFSETQ.